A selection of T cell receptor beta chains follows, all from one sample in a study of blood T cell repertoires in COVID-19. Sequencing used immunoSEQ multiplex PCR; TCRdb keeps in-frame clones, though not all of them. In the table there are about 270,000 clones, roughly 83% of which are singletons. The sample comprised peripheral blood. These receptors were collected from a woman over 75 with COVID-19, enrolled during active disease. Both conserved end residues are part of each CDR3. Size is omitted from some rows. Given values are once, few, many or a class for expanded clones.

J gene: TRBJ2-1; V gene: TRBV2; clone size: NA; CDR3 protein: CASSRLAGGLSEQFF
J gene: TRBJ1-1; V gene: TRBV7-9; clone size: NA; CDR3 protein: CASRFGQGNTEAFF
J gene: TRBJ2-2; V gene: TRBV25-1; clone size: NA; CDR3 protein: CASSEWIGGAVTGELFF
J gene: TRBJ1-2; V gene: TRBV7-2; clone size: NA; CDR3 protein: CASSFINQGGALSNGYTF
J gene: TRBJ2-2; V gene: TRBV5-1; clone size: NA; CDR3 protein: CASSATGGNTGELFF
J gene: TRBJ2-3; V gene: TRBV5-1; clone size: NA; CDR3 protein: CASSDGQPFTDTQYF
J gene: TRBJ2-3; V gene: TRBV21-1; clone size: NA; CDR3 protein: CASSKATGHPDTQYF
J gene: TRBJ2-1; V gene: TRBV6-5; clone size: NA; CDR3 protein: CASGPGTGLYNEQFF
J gene: TRBJ2-1; V gene: TRBV28; clone size: NA; CDR3 protein: CASSLDSYNEQFF
J gene: TRBJ1-2; V gene: TRBV27; clone size: NA; CDR3 protein: CASSPDRTTRGYTF
J gene: TRBJ2-2; V gene: TRBV29-1; clone size: NA; CDR3 protein: CSVELGGRYTGELFF
J gene: TRBJ1-5; V gene: TRBV19; clone size: NA; CDR3 protein: CASRGEQGGNQPQHF
J gene: TRBJ1-2; V gene: TRBV5-1; clone size: NA; CDR3 protein: CASIQGQNRGGAEGYTF
J gene: TRBJ2-4; V gene: TRBV2; clone size: few; CDR3 protein: CASSATGAIAKNIQYF
J gene: TRBJ1-2; V gene: TRBV19; clone size: NA; CDR3 protein: CASSSQGLSRGYTF
J gene: TRBJ2-1; V gene: TRBV5-1; clone size: NA; CDR3 protein: CASSTSGGRRSNEQFF
J gene: TRBJ1-2; V gene: TRBV6-6; clone size: NA; CDR3 protein: CASSYNGDNDGYTF
J gene: TRBJ2-5; V gene: TRBV25-1; clone size: NA; CDR3 protein: CASSNPPSGKYQETQYF
J gene: TRBJ1-2; V gene: TRBV6-5; clone size: once; CDR3 protein: CATGDRAYGYTF
J gene: TRBJ1-2; V gene: TRBV10-3; clone size: NA; CDR3 protein: CAISQGTVYGYTF
J gene: TRBJ2-3; V gene: TRBV7-9; clone size: NA; CDR3 protein: CASSAGGSSTDTQYF
J gene: TRBJ1-1; V gene: TRBV7-2; clone size: NA; CDR3 protein: CASSLDIRNTEAFF
J gene: TRBJ1-5; V gene: TRBV30; clone size: NA; CDR3 protein: CAWSLGDNQPQHF
J gene: TRBJ1-3; V gene: TRBV7-2; clone size: NA; CDR3 protein: CASSPATTRGYTIYF
J gene: TRBJ1-3; V gene: TRBV29-1; clone size: NA; CDR3 protein: CSVEAQPGNTIYF
J gene: TRBJ2-2; V gene: TRBV10-3; clone size: NA; CDR3 protein: CAISEQGDTGELFF
J gene: TRBJ2-7; V gene: TRBV19; clone size: NA; CDR3 protein: CASRPGQGSYEQYF
J gene: TRBJ1-2; V gene: TRBV2; clone size: NA; CDR3 protein: CASRNQQGGGYTF
J gene: TRBJ1-4; V gene: TRBV15; clone size: NA; CDR3 protein: CATTYGGSRSTNEKLFF
J gene: TRBJ2-3; V gene: TRBV2; clone size: few; CDR3 protein: CASRYSHDTQYF
J gene: TRBJ1-3; V gene: TRBV3-1/TRBV3-2; clone size: NA; CDR3 protein: CASSSWTSTGNTIYF
J gene: TRBJ2-2; V gene: TRBV11-2; clone size: once; CDR3 protein: CASSSNPRDRVRRGAVF
J gene: TRBJ1-3; V gene: TRBV19; clone size: NA; CDR3 protein: CASSIQRGNTIYF
J gene: TRBJ2-5; V gene: TRBV5-8; clone size: NA; CDR3 protein: CASSLLAGGPETQYF
J gene: TRBJ1-6; V gene: TRBV6-5; clone size: NA; CDR3 protein: CASRRDFLYNSPLHF
J gene: TRBJ1-5; V gene: TRBV30; clone size: NA; CDR3 protein: CAWSPDSVGNQPQHF
J gene: TRBJ2-5; V gene: TRBV27; clone size: NA; CDR3 protein: CASTRFASGDVQETQYF
J gene: TRBJ1-5; V gene: TRBV11-2; clone size: NA; CDR3 protein: CASSLEAGGNQPQHF
J gene: TRBJ1-4; V gene: TRBV19; clone size: few; CDR3 protein: CASQGSANEKLFF
J gene: TRBJ1-5; V gene: TRBV3-1/TRBV3-2; clone size: NA; CDR3 protein: CASRAAGHNQPQHF
J gene: TRBJ1-1; V gene: TRBV6-5; clone size: NA; CDR3 protein: CASSYIQGRKTEAFF